The 24 T cell receptor beta chains below were found in one sample sequenced in a study of blood T cells in healthy people across ages. A second roughly 6 to 11 cycle PCR used barcoded and J-beta primers. Via MiXCR, TCRdb re-called the 5' RACE reads, giving one row per CDR3 protein. The table records around 1.5 million distinct CDR3 sequences, about 32% of them present only once. The specimen sequenced was blood. The receptors were sampled from a woman in her thirties in good health.

This clonotype was counted a single time. A much larger clone sits a single nucleotide away, making a read error possible. This chain connects TRBV9 to TRBJ2-3, with D perhaps TRBD1 or TRBD2 (5 bases each). In germline, CDR1 is SGDLS, CDR2 YYNGEE. The length of the CDR3 is 14 residues. The DNA of the CDR3 is TGTACCAGCAGCGTAGAGGGGACCACAGATACGCAGTATTTT. It is translated as CTSSVEGTTDTQYF. Based on the CDR3 plus reference TRBV9 and TRBJ2-3, the full variable domain is DSGVTQTPKHLITATGQRVTLRCSPRSGDLSVYWYQQSLDQGLQFLIQYYNGEERAKGNILERFSAQQFPDLHSELNLSSLELGDSALYFCTSSVEGTTDTQYFGPGTRLTVL.

The chain is built from TRBV5-8 and TRBJ1-5; D may be TRBD1 (5 bases). This CDR3 is built from 15 residues. Germline CDR1 and CDR2: SGHTS and YDEGEE. V lost 0 bases to trimming and J lost 6 bases, with 13 bases between them. CDR3 in amino acids: CASSLEGSYSQPQHF. The DNA for the CDR3 is TGTGCCAGCAGCTTGGAGGGGAGCTACAGTCAGCCCCAGCATTTT.

J is TRBJ2-7 and V is TRBV27, with D unresolved. Germline loops: CDR1 MNHEY, CDR2 SMNVEV (reference sequence). CDR3 length equals 20 residues. The germline V and J ends were trimmed by 5 bases and 0 bases, with 29 bases remaining between them. The CDR3 loop reads CASSPLVMGRDLKYSYEQYF. CDR3 sequence (DNA): TGTGCCAGCAGTCCCCTTGTTATGGGTCGCGATCTGAAATACTCCTACGAGCAGTACTTC.

The rearrangement uses TRBV2 and TRBJ2-3, with D hard to call. Trimming shortened V by 5 bases and J by 0 bases, and 12 bases separated the two germline ends. The CDR3 length is 15 residues. The germline gives CDR1 SNHLY, CDR2 FYNNEI. CDR3 sequence: CASSITSQSTDTQYF. CDR3 in DNA: TGTGCCAGCAGTATAACAAGTCAGAGCACAGATACGCAGTATTTT.

Turning to this clonotype: A much more abundant neighbour one base away suggests this may be a read error. Written as DNA, the CDR3 is TGTGCCAGCAGTTGGACTAGCGGCCACAATGAGCAGTTCTTC. Protein: CASSWTSGHNEQFF. This chain uses TRBV12-3 or TRBV12-4 with TRBJ2-1, with 10 bases matching TRBD2. The CDR3 length is 14 residues. J lost 5 bases, V lost 4 bases, and 2 bases had no gene match.

This clonotype has more than one count but fewer than ten. This sequence joins TRBV9 and TRBJ2-7; D could derive from TRBD1 or TRBD2 (6 bases each). The ends were cut back, 3 bases at V and 0 bases at J, with 16 bases in the middle. CDR1 and CDR2 (germline): SGDLS, YYNGEE. The CDR3 has 16 residues. CDR3 amino acids: CASSGGQGGNSYEQYF. In DNA form, the CDR3 reads TGTGCCAGCAGCGGGGGGCAGGGAGGAAACTCCTACGAGCAGTACTTC.

This clonotype showed up just a few times. V usage is TRBV20-1 and J usage is TRBJ1-1, with D maybe TRBD1 (6 bases). The V end was cut by 6 bases, the J end by 2 bases, with 13 bases between. From germline, CDR1 is DFQATT and CDR2 SNEGSKA (reference sequence). This CDR3 has 13 residues. This CDR3 is CSAADSSNTEAFF. The CDR3 nucleotides are TGCAGTGCCGCGGACAGTAGTAACACTGAAGCTTTCTTT.

The J gene is TRBJ2-1, the V gene TRBV20-1, with D possibly TRBD2 on 7 matching bases. The CDR3 extends over 11 amino acids. CDR1 and CDR2 from the germline V gene are DFQATT and SNEGSKA (reference sequence). Here the CDR3 reads CSGGPGNEQFF. DNA for the CDR3: TGCAGCGGGGGGCCGGGAAATGAGCAGTTCTTC.

The chain uses TRBV5-1 and TRBJ1-1, with no clear D. Between the trimmed V and J ends, which lost 4 bases and 11 bases, there was a span of 15 bases. Germline CDR1 is SGHRS and CDR2 is YFSETQ. The CDR3 has 12 amino acids. This CDR3 is CASSPGRTGAFF. CDR3 DNA: TGCGCCAGCAGCCCGGGCCGGACGGGGGCTTTCTTT. Full variable domain (missing parts from reference TRBV5-1 and TRBJ1-1): KAGVTQTPRYLIKTRGQQVTLSCSPISGHRSVSWYQQTPGQGLQFLFEYFSETQRNKGNFPGRFSGRQFSNSRSEMNVSTLELGDSALYLCASSPGRTGAFFGQGTRLTVV.

This clonotype was seen a few times. A much larger clone lies one base from this, so it may be a read error. The rearrangement uses TRBV12-3 or TRBV12-4 and TRBJ1-5; TRBD1 matches 9 bases. J lost 6 bases, V lost 5 bases, and 8 bases had no gene match. This CDR3 comprises 15 residues. The CDR3 loop is CASSRGTGSGQPQHF. CDR3 nucleotides: TGTGCCAGCAGTCGAGGGACAGGGTCCGGTCAGCCCCAGCATTTT.

This clonotype was recorded many times. An end of the junction does not agree with germline; a read error may underlie this. This chain links TRBV5-1 with TRBJ1-2; D perhaps matches TRBD1 (6 bases). CDR3 length: 12 amino acids. Per the germline V gene, CDR1 is SGHRS and CDR2 is YFSETQ. CDR3 sequence: CASSLDRNGYTF. In nucleotides, the CDR3 is TGTGCCAGCAGCCTAGACAGGAACGGCTACACCTTC.

This chain uses TRBV2 with TRBJ1-2, with 10 bases lining up with TRBD1. Germline V gives CDR1 SNHLY, CDR2 FYNNEI. V was clipped by 10 bases and J by 1 base; unmatched bases: 9. The CDR3 covers 15 residues. The CDR3 here is CAITADRGSNYGYTF. In DNA form, the CDR3 reads TGTGCCATCACCGCGGACAGGGGGAGTAACTATGGCTACACCTTC.

The V call is TRBV5-1, the J call TRBJ2-7, with 12 bases fitting TRBD1. Germline loops: CDR1 SGHRS, CDR2 YFSETQ. Losses at the gene ends were 3 bases for V and 5 bases for J; bases not matched to a gene: 9. The CDR3 extends over 16 amino acids. The chain's CDR3 is CASSSLAGTGGHEQYF. CDR3 coding DNA: TGCGCCAGCAGCTCCCTGGCCGGGACAGGGGGCCACGAGCAGTACTTC. Complete variable domain (other parts from reference TRBV5-1 and TRBJ2-7): KAGVTQTPRYLIKTRGQQVTLSCSPISGHRSVSWYQQTPGQGLQFLFEYFSETQRNKGNFPGRFSGRQFSNSRSEMNVSTLELGDSALYLCASSSLAGTGGHEQYFGPGTRLTVT.

V and J are TRBV5-1 and TRBJ2-2, with D unclear. Germline V CDR1 and CDR2: SGHRS, YFSETQ. This CDR3 spans 15 amino acids. Trimming left V 4 bases short and J 6 bases short, with 16 bases between. CDR3 residues: CASSPSMSGSGELFF. The CDR3 DNA reads TGCGCCAGCAGCCCCTCAATGTCCGGGTCCGGGGAGCTGTTTTTT.

The chain uses TRBV10-3 and TRBJ2-7, with D perhaps matching TRBD2 (5 bases). V lost 0 bases, J lost 6 bases, and 6 bases lay in between. Germline loops: CDR1 ENHRY, CDR2 SYGVKD. This CDR3 comprises 12 residues. CDR3 sequence reads: CAISESRGEQYF. The CDR3 DNA is TGTGCCATCAGTGAGTCACGGGGCGAGCAGTACTTC.

The chain links TRBV7-6 to TRBJ1-1; D is possibly TRBD1 (5 bases). This CDR3 spans 13 amino acids. Germline assignment: CDR1 SGHVS and CDR2 FNYEAQ. The V end lost 5 bases, the J end lost 5 bases, and 12 bases lay between the germline ends. This CDR3 is CASSTGKGTEAFF. CDR3 sequence (DNA): TGTGCCAGCAGCACCGGGAAGGGGACTGAAGCTTTCTTT.

V usage is TRBV4-1 and J usage is TRBJ2-7; TRBD2 matches at 13 bases. CDR1 MGHRA and CDR2 YSYEKL come from the germline V gene. V shed 1 base, J shed 3 bases, and the junction held 9 bases outside the gene matches. The CDR3 is 18 residues long. CDR3 sequence reads: CASSQGTSGRAKDYEQYF. The DNA for the CDR3 is TGCGCCAGCAGCCAAGGAACTAGCGGGAGGGCCAAGGACTACGAGCAGTACTTC.

This clonotype occurred a few times. This chain connects TRBV20-1 to TRBJ2-7; D is unresolved. Germline loops: CDR1 DFQATT, CDR2 SNEGSKA (reference sequence). Deletions cut 0 bases from V and 0 bases from J, with 9 bases between. The CDR3 runs to 14 residues. The CDR3 DNA is TGCAGTGCTAGAGATCTGGCAGTCTCCTACGAGCAGTACTTC. Protein product: CSARDLAVSYEQYF.

The rearrangement links TRBV21-1 to TRBJ1-4. TRBV21-1 is an annotated pseudogene. The CDR3 sequence is 17 residues long. The CDR3 spells CASSNGQTFDGNEKLFF. The CDR3 region has the DNA TGTGCCAGCAGCAATGGCCAGACCTTTGACGGGAATGAAAAACTGTTTTTT.

On this clonotype itself: A junction boundary mismatches the germline segment, possibly from a read error. This rearrangement joins TRBV4-1 to TRBJ1-4; D remains ambiguous. From germline, CDR1 is MGHRA and CDR2 YSYEKL. The CDR3 totals 16 residues. CDR3 DNA: TGCGTCAGCAGCTCCGTAGGTCGGGATCCGAATGAAAAACTGTTTTTT. It is translated as CVSSSVGRDPNEKLFF.

The chain has TRBV10-3 and TRBJ2-3; D could derive from TRBD1 or TRBD2 (5 bases each). Trimming left V 5 bases short and J 4 bases short, with 16 bases between. CDR1 is ENHRY and CDR2 is SYGVKD in the germline V gene. CDR3 size: 15 residues. CDR3 region: CAISQGSMGADTQYF. The CDR3 DNA reads TGTGCCATCAGTCAGGGAAGCATGGGAGCAGATACGCAGTATTTT.

The chain's CDR3 is CASSQFLPVRDTLYEQYF. The CDR3 DNA sequence: TGTGCCAGCAGCCAATTTTTACCTGTTCGGGACACACTCTACGAGCAGTACTTC. The chain joins TRBV3-1 to TRBJ2-7, with TRBD1 as a possible D gene (6 bases). This CDR3 contains 18 residues. Germline CDR1 is LGHDT and CDR2 is YNNKEL (reference sequence). With 2 bases removed from V and 3 bases from J, the gap between germline ends came to 23 bases.

As to this clonotype: An end of the junction does not agree with germline; a read error may underlie this. This chain uses TRBV30 with TRBJ2-3; TRBD1 or TRBD2 may be the D gene (9 bases each). Germline loops: CDR1 GTSNPN, CDR2 SVGIG (reference sequence). CDR3 length: 14 amino acids. The CDR3 loop is CAWSTGGGGDTRYF. Here the CDR3 DNA reads TGTGCCTGGAGTACAGGGGGCGGGGGGGATACGCGGTATTTT.

The chain is built from TRBV7-9 and TRBJ2-6, with D unclear. This CDR3 has 16 residues. Looked up from germline, CDR1 is SEHNR and CDR2 is FQNEAQ (reference sequence). Between the trimmed V and J ends, which lost 1 base and 3 bases, there was a span of 10 bases. The CDR3 region is CASSLEGLDGANVLTF. CDR3 nucleotide sequence: TGTGCCAGCAGCTTAGAAGGGTTAGATGGGGCCAACGTCCTGACTTTC.